The present TCR beta chain was sequenced within a study of human T cells and chemical hapten exposure. Study information: Sensitization employed 2% DPC on approximately 2 cm by approximately 2 cm of upper inner arm skin.

What the library attached to individual cDNA molecules were unique molecular identifiers. Using its own MiXCR run on the RACE reads, TCRdb lists one record per CDR3 protein. The table lists roughly 50,000 distinct CDR3 sequences, around 10% of them singletons, with around 10% in the top ten. Study-level results: Expanded TCRs clustered into significantly more large CDR3 similarity groups than controls, the analysis revealed. DPC sensitization produced no change in TCRs with frequency above 1 in 1000.

As for time point: pre-sensitization, week 0. Treatment indicated: therapeutic diphenylcyclopropenone sensitization with weekly scalp DPC. CDR3 size: 15 residues. The J segment lost 10 bases and the V segment lost 5 bases, leaving 10 bases of the junction unmatched. The V gene's germline CDR1 is MNHEY and CDR2 SVGAGI. This clonotype was seen repeatedly, ten times or more. Its antigen is still unknown. This sample comprised whole blood, obtained in connection with sensitization to the hapten diphenylcyclopropenone (DPC). The source is a man aged 35 to 55 with alopecia areata. Some clones in this sample may be carry-over from other donors' samples. V usage is TRBV6-5 and J usage is TRBJ2-1; 11 positions match TRBD2. The CDR3 protein is CASSRSGRAAWEQFF. DNA of the CDR3: TGTGCCAGCAGTCGTAGCGGGAGGGCCGCTTGGGAGCAGTTCTTC.